This TCR beta chain comes out of a study of PD-1 blockade in classical Hodgkin lymphoma. In every patient, relapse followed autologous stem cell transplantation, while exposure to brentuximab vedotin differed. Best responses were complete response, partial response or progressive disease. Profiled with immunoSEQ multiplex PCR; TCRdb holds only in-frame clones, not every one. The table shows 35,000 or so clones, with less than 85% occurring only once. From germline, CDR1 is MGHRA and CDR2 YSYEKL. V was cut by 5 bases and J by 1 base, with 9 bases left in between. CDR3 size: 13 residues. Sample: peripheral blood mononuclear cells (PBMCs), taken before the second cycle of nivolumab. The TCR sequence derives from a human donor with classical Hodgkin lymphoma. The chain has TRBV4-1 and TRBJ2-7, with a tentative D call TRBD1 (6 bases). The CDR3 bases are TGCGCCAGCAGCTACGACAGGTCCTACGAGCAGTACTTC. Protein sequence: CASSYDRSYEQYF.